The rows below give T cell receptor beta chains drawn from one sample of a study of control samples from healthy donors and cancer patients. Produced via immunoSEQ multiplex PCR; TCRdb's table is partial and in-frame only. The sample lists some 160,000 clones, around 86% occurring once. Sample: blood. These receptors originate from a man aged 25 to 40 in good health. CDR3s include the opening cysteine and the closing phenylalanine or tryptophan. Fields, in order: J gene, V gene, D gene, CDR3 protein. A D gene is named only where the DNA matches it firmly.

>TRBJ2-7|TRBV7-3|NA
CASSLRPGWDYEQYF
>TRBJ1-1|TRBV6-6|NA
CASSPSGRVGTEAFF
>TRBJ2-7|TRBV7-8|TRBD2
CASSLGASGSSYEQYF
>TRBJ2-7|TRBV4-1|NA
CASSQKPDTYSYEQYF
>TRBJ1-3|TRBV18|NA
CASSPRLDTIYF
>TRBJ2-6|TRBV5-8|NA
CASSSQASGANVLTF
>TRBJ1-5|TRBV3-1/TRBV3-2|TRBD1
CASSHGDRGYSNQPQHF
>TRBJ2-3|TRBV9|TRBD2
CASSDGTSGIRTDTQYF
>TRBJ1-1|TRBV9|TRBD1
CASSETNGDRTLEAFF
>TRBJ2-3|TRBV7-9|NA
CASSPTMGSSTDTQYF
>TRBJ2-7|TRBV7-2|TRBD2
CASSFTGGSYEQYF
>TRBJ1-2|TRBV6-5|NA
CASRQGVNYGYTF
>TRBJ2-7|TRBV7-6|NA
CASSLRGVSYEQYF
>TRBJ1-6|TRBV9|NA
CASSAPQGALHF
>TRBJ2-6|TRBV5-4|TRBD2
CASRTTSGGVSGANVLTF
>TRBJ2-5|TRBV5-4|TRBD1
CASSLPGTGLETQYF
>TRBJ2-3|TRBV5-1|TRBD2
CASSSSGGTDTQYF
>TRBJ2-1|TRBV7-3|NA
CASSLSLGEQFF
>TRBJ2-1|TRBV19|TRBD2
CASGRGGDEQFF
>TRBJ2-3|TRBV3-1/TRBV3-2|NA
CASSQVGSTQYF
>TRBJ1-5|TRBV24-1|NA
CATSGFGTDNQPQHF
>TRBJ2-5|TRBV11-3|NA
CASSLVRTGETQYF
>TRBJ2-5|TRBV19|NA
CASSRVGGRGETQYF
>TRBJ2-2|TRBV5-4|TRBD1
CASSLSWTGNTGELFF
>TRBJ2-3|TRBV9|TRBD2
CASTLSGGATDTQYF
>TRBJ2-7|TRBV10-3|NA
CAISESASYEQYF
>TRBJ1-2|TRBV20-1|NA
CSASPNYGYTF
>TRBJ2-2|TRBV9|TRBD2
CASSLSGSGELFF
>TRBJ2-3|TRBV5-1|TRBD2
CASSLSGSSTDTQYF
>TRBJ1-4|TRBV5-1|NA
CASSRNTQGSGEKLFF
>TRBJ2-3|TRBV12-5|TRBD2
CASGFAGKYLAGRDTQYF
>TRBJ1-2|TRBV14|TRBD1
CASSQGTGGVTTYGYTF
>TRBJ2-7|TRBV4-1|TRBD1
CASSFTTGGASYEQYF
>TRBJ2-7|TRBV6-5|NA
CASSYSDSGGRYEQYF
>TRBJ2-7|TRBV29-1|NA
CSVTQGVYEQYF
>TRBJ2-1|TRBV24-1|TRBD2
CATSPTSGRSDEQFF
>TRBJ2-3|TRBV6-4|TRBD2
CASSSLSGGDTDTQYF
>TRBJ1-6|TRBV11-2|NA
CASSPAERGFNSPLHF
>TRBJ2-1|TRBV5-6|NA
CASSLGDHEQFF
>TRBJ1-5|TRBV28|TRBD1
CASRGQQYSNQPQHF
>TRBJ2-7|TRBV20-1|NA
CRSGSYEQYF
>TRBJ2-5|TRBV11-3|NA
CASSLNTEGETQYF
>TRBJ2-7|TRBV25-1|TRBD1
CASTTGGETYEQYF